This T cell receptor beta chain is from a study of blood T cell repertoires in COVID-19. This table comes from immunoSEQ multiplex PCR, and its TCRdb copy is limited to in-frame clones, with some not included. The sample lists about 400,000 clones, approximately 88% occurring once. Unmatched junction bases numbered 7, after V lost 3 bases and J lost 4 bases. CDR1 is KGHSH and CDR2 is LQKENI in the germline V gene. The CDR3 is 16 residues long. The clonotype originates from a woman in her twenties or thirties with acute COVID-19. Sequencing input: PBMCs or T cells enriched from blood (not recorded which). V and J are TRBV18 and TRBJ2-3; 10 bases match TRBD1. This CDR3 reads CASSPPGQGNSDTQYF. CDR3 nucleotide sequence: TGTGCCAGCTCACCTCCGGGACAGGGGAACTCAGATACGCAGTATTTT.